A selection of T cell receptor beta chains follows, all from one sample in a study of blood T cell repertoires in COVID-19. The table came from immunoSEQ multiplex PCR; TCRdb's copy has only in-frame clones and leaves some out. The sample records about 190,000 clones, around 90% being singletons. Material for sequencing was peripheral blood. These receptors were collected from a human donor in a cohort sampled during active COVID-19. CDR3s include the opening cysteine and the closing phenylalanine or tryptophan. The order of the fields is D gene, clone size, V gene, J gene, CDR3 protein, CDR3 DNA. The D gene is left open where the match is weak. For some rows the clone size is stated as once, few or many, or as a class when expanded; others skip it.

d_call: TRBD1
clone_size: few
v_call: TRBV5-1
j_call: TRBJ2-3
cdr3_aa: CASSRDRVTDTQYF
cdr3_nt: TGCGCCAGCAGTCGGGACAGGGTCACAGATACGCAGTATTTT

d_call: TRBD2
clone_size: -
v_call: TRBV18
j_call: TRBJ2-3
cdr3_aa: CASSPPSAGGPTQYF
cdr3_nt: TGTGCCAGCTCACCTCCGTCAGCGGGGGGGCCTACGCAGTATTTT

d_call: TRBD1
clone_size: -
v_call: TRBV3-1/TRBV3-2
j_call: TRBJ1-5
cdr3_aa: CASSTGQGRNQPQHF
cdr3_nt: TGTGCCAGCAGCACCGGACAGGGGCGCAATCAGCCCCAGCATTTT

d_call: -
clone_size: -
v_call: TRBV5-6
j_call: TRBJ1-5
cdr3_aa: CASSLGGLYSNQPQHF
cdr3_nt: TGTGCCAGCAGTTTGGGGGGACTTTATAGCAATCAGCCCCAGCATTTT

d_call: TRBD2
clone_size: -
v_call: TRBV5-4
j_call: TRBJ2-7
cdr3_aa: CASSLELAGVLDEQYF
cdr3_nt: TGTGCCAGCAGCTTGGAACTAGCGGGAGTGTTAGACGAGCAGTACTTC

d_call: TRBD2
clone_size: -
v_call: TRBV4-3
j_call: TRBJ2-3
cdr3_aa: CASSQVVTGTSGGAPDTQYF
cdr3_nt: TGCGCCAGCAGCCAAGTGGTCACCGGGACTAGCGGGGGGGCACCAGATACGCAGTATTTT

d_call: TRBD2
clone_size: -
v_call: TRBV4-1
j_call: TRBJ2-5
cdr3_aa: CASSQKHPGTSETQYF
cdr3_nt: TGCGCCAGCAGCCAAAAACACCCGGGGACTAGCGAGACCCAGTACTTC

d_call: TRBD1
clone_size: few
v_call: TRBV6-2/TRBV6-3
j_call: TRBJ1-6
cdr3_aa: CASSLDRNSSPLHF
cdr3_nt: TGTGCCAGCAGCTTGGACAGGAATTCGTCACCCCTCCACTTT

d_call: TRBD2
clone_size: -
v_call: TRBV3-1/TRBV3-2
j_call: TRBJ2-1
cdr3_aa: CASSRLASYNEQFF
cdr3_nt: TGTGCCAGCAGTAGACTAGCTTCCTACAATGAGCAGTTCTTC

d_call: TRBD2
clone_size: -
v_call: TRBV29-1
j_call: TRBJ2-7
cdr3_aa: CSVMGLAGVRDEQYF
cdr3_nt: TGCAGCGTCATGGGACTAGCGGGAGTTCGAGACGAGCAGTACTTC

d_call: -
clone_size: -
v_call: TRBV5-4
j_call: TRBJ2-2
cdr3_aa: CASSLGTLGTGELFF
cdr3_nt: TGTGCCAGCAGCTTGGGGACATTAGGCACCGGGGAGCTGTTTTTT

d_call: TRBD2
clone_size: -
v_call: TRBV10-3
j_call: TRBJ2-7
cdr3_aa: CAISASAGGSYEQYF
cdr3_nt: TGTGCCATCAGTGCGTCTGCGGGAGGGTCCTACGAGCAGTACTTC

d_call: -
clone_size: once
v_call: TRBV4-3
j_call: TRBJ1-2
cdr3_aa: CASSQEHRVYYGYTF
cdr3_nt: TGCGCCAGCAGCCAGGAGCACAGGGTCTACTATGGCTACACCTTC

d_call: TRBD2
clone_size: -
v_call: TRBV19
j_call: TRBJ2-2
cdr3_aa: CASSITSVPGELFF
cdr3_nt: TGTGCCAGTAGTATCACTAGCGTTCCCGGGGAGCTGTTTTTT

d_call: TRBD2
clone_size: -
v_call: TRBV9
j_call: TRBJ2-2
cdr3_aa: CASSVDDGRARVGELFF
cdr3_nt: TGTGCCAGCAGCGTAGATGACGGGAGGGCCCGGGTCGGGGAGCTGTTTTTT

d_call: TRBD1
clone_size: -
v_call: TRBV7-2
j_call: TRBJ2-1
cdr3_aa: CASSSGTGFHEQFF
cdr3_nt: TGTGCCAGCAGCTCAGGGACAGGGTTCCATGAGCAGTTCTTC

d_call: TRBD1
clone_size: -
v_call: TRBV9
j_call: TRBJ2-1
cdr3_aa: CASSVSGGRSYNEQFF
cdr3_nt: TGTGCCAGCAGCGTATCAGGGGGCCGTTCCTACAATGAGCAGTTCTTC

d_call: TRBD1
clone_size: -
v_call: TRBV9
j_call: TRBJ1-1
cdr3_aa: CASSVKAGGGTEAFF
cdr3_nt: TGTGCCAGCAGCGTAAAAGCAGGGGGAGGAACTGAAGCTTTCTTT

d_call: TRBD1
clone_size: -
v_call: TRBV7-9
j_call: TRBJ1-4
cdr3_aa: CASSPTGVANEKLFF
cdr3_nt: TGTGCCAGCAGCCCGACAGGGGTCGCTAATGAAAAACTGTTTTTT

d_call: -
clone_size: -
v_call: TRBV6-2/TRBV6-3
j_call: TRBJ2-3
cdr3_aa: CASTPGSQDTQYF
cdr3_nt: TGTGCCAGCACCCCGGGGAGTCAGGATACGCAGTATTTT

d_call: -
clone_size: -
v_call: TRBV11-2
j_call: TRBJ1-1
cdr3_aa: CASSQTTPGQTEAFF
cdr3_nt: TGTGCCAGCAGCCAAACCACCCCCGGACAGACTGAAGCTTTCTTT

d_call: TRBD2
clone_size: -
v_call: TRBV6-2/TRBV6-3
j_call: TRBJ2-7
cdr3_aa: CASSSTSGGSSSYEQYF
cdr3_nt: TGTGCCAGCAGTTCAACTAGCGGGGGGTCCAGCTCCTACGAGCAGTACTTC

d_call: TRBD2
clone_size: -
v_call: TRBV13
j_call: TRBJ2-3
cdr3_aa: CASSLTGGTTDTQYF
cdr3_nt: TGTGCCAGCAGCTTAACGGGGGGGACCACAGATACGCAGTATTTT

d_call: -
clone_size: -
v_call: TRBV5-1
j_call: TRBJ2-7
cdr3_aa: CASSFRDPAYEQYF
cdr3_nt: TGCGCCAGCAGCTTTCGGGATCCGGCCTACGAGCAGTACTTC

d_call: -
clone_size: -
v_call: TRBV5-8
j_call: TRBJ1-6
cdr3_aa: CASSPQSTYNSPLHF
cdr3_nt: TGTGCCAGCAGCCCCCAATCAACCTATAATTCACCCCTCCACTTT

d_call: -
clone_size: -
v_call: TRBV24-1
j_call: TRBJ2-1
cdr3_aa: CATSDLSSGGNNEQFF
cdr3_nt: TGTGCCACCAGTGATTTATCGTCAGGAGGAAACAATGAGCAGTTCTTC

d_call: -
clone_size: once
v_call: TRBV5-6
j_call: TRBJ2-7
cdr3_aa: CASSSLPGGPEEQYF
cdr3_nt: TGTGCCAGCAGCTCCCTCCCCGGGGGGCCGGAGGAGCAGTACTTC